These 2 T cell receptor beta chains were sequenced from one sample in a study of cytomegalovirus exposure and HLA in healthy donors (dated 2017 in TCRdb). Libraries came from the immunoSEQ multiplex PCR assay. The multiplex PCR relied on a mix of 60 forward primers for TCR Vbeta segments and 13 reverse primers for TCR Jbeta segments. TCRdb holds this immuneACCESS table with in-frame rearrangements only. Some clones are missing; in checked studies, unresolved V genes explain under half, and the rest has no known cause. The sample table lists about 94,000 clones, more than 75% of them with a count of one. Under 13% of the sample belongs to the ten largest clones. Input material: PBMCs. These receptors originate from a human donor in good health.

This sequence joins TRBV7-8 and TRBJ1-4, with no clear D. Trimming removed 5 bases at V and 3 bases at J, with 10 bases between. Germline CDR1 SGHVS, CDR2 FQNEAQ. The CDR3 is 14 amino acids. CDR3 nucleotides: TGTGCCAGCAGCGGAGGAGGGTCTAATGAAAAACTGTTTTTT. Amino acids: CASSGGGSNEKLFF.

The CDR3 spells CASADRDIFNTEAFF. CDR3 DNA sequence: TGTGCCAGCGCGGACAGGGATATTTTTAACACTGAAGCTTTCTTT. V is TRBV18 and J is TRBJ1-1; 8 bases map to TRBD1. Trimming removed 8 bases from V and 2 bases from J; junction bases left unmatched: 10. CDR1 is KGHSH and CDR2 is LQKENI in the germline V gene. This CDR3 comprises 15 residues.